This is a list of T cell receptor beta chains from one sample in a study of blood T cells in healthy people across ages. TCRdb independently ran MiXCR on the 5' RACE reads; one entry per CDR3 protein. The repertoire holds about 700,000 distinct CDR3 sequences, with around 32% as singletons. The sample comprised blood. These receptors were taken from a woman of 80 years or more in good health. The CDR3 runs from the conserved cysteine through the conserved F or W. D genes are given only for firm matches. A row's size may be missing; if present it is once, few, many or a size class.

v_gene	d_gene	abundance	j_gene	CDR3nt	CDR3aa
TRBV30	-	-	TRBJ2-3	TGTGCCTGGAGGGTCGTTAGCACAGATACGCAGTATTTT	CAWRVVSTDTQYF
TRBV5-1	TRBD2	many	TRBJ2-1	TGCGCCAGCAGCGAAAGTTTAGCGGGGGGGCCTGGGGATGAGCAGTTCTTC	CASSESLAGGPGDEQFF
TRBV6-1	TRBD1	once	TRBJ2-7	TGTGCCAGCAGCCCCAGCCCGGGACAGGGGGCGTGGGGCTCCTACGAGCAGTACTTC	CASSPSPGQGAWGSYEQYF
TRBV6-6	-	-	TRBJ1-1	TGTGCCAGCAGGGACCAACAGGGTGAAATGAACACTGAAGCTTTCTTT	CASRDQQGEMNTEAFF
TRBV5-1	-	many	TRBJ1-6	TGCGCCAGCAGCCCCCTGGAGGGCAATTCACCCCTCCACTTT	CASSPLEGNSPLHF
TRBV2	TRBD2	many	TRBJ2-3	TGTGCCAGCAGGGCCCTAGCGGGGGGGCGCACAGATACGCAGTATTTT	CASRALAGGRTDTQYF
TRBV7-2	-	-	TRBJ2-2	TGTGCCAGCAGCCTCCTAGGGGACTCCAACACCGGGGAGCTGTTTTTT	CASSLLGDSNTGELFF
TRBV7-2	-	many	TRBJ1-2	TGTGCCAGCAGCTTAGCGGGGGGGCGCAACTCCTATGGCTACACCTTC	CASSLAGGRNSYGYTF
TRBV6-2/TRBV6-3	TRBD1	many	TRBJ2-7	TGTGCCAGCAGCACAGGGGGCCGCGAGCAGTACTTC	CASSTGGREQYF
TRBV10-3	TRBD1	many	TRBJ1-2	TGTGCCGCCAGGGGACAGCCTGCTAACTATGGCTACACCTTC	CAARGQPANYGYTF
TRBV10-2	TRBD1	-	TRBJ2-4	TGCGCCAGCAGTGACCCAGGGGGCGCAGACAAAAACATTCAGTACTTC	CASSDPGGADKNIQYF
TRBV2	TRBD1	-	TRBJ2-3	TGTGCCAGCCAAGGGGACAGGTCAATAAATACGCAGTATTTT	CASQGDRSINTQYF
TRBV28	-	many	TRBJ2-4	TGTGCCAGCAGTCCCCCCGTAAACATTCAGTACTTC	CASSPPVNIQYF
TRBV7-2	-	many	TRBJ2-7	TGTGCCAGCAGCTTAGGGGAGACCGGGACAAGGATCTACGAGCAGTACTTC	CASSLGETGTRIYEQYF
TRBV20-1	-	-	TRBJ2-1	TGCAGTGCTGACTCCCATGGATTTAGGGCCAATGAGCAGTTCTTC	CSADSHGFRANEQFF
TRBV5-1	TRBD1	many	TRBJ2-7	TGCGCCAGCAGCCTGACAGGGTTTGGATCCTACGAGCAGTACTTC	CASSLTGFGSYEQYF
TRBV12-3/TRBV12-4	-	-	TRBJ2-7	TGTGCCAGCAGCCTGGGCGAGATTTACGAGCAGTACTTC	CASSLGEIYEQYF
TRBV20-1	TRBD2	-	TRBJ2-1	TGCAGCGCTGAGAGCGGGGGGATGTACAATGAGCAGTTCTTC	CSAESGGMYNEQFF
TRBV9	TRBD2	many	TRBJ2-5	TGTGCCAGCAGCCCAGGACTAGCGGGGGTGGAGACCCAGTACTTC	CASSPGLAGVETQYF
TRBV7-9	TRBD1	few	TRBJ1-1	TGTGCCAGCAGCTTCCTCCAGGGGGACAACACTGAAGCTTTCTTT	CASSFLQGDNTEAFF
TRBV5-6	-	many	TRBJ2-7	TGTGCCAGCAGCCCCCTAAGAGGACCCTCCTACGAGCAGTACTTC	CASSPLRGPSYEQYF
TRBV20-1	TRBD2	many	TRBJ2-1	TGCAGTGCCCGTAGCGGGTTTTCCTACAATGAGCAGTTCTTC	CSARSGFSYNEQFF